A few counts support the clone carrying this T cell receptor beta chain. Its specificity is not known. Isolation of CD4+ naive, central memory, regulatory and stem cell-like memory cells was achieved by sorting via CD45RO/CCR7/CD25/CD127/CD95/CD27. Sorted cells reached over 98% purity in every population. Expressed TCRB transcripts got sequenced, as all isolated RNA was reverse transcribed. The read count averaged around 3.5 million across naive, central memory and regulatory T cell samples. The repertoire was sequenced with immunoSEQ multiplex PCR; TCRdb's copy has only in-frame clones and lacks some. The sample records about 150,000 clones, roughly 8% being singletons. V was pared by 4 bases and J by 0 bases, with 15 bases between. The CDR3 extends over 16 amino acids. CDR1 KGHSH and CDR2 LQKENI come from the germline V gene. The data originate from a study of beta chain features in type 1 diabetes. Regarding the study as a whole: Patients with Type 1 diabetes showed moderately but significantly shorter TCRB CDR3s in all four CD4+ subsets.

This chain joins TRBV18 and TRBJ1-1; D may be TRBD1 (6 bases). Source material: central memory CD4+ T cells from blood. This TCR came from a woman aged 40 to 50 with type 1 diabetes. The CDR3 sequence: CASSLGRRTVNTEAFF. In nucleotides, the CDR3 is TGTGCCAGCTCACTAGGTAGACGGACAGTGAACACTGAAGCTTTCTTT.